This note documents a single T cell receptor beta chain sequence. Its target is not known. This sample is drawn from a study of blood T cells in healthy people across ages. Findings of the study overall: Comparison with aged donors showed that long-lived donors had more naive CD4+ cells and higher diversity. Nothing was known about donor CMV status, and this possibly confounded expanded clonotype changes.

Extracted total RNA amounted to at least 6 micrograms for each sample. The second PCR ran about 6 to 11 cycles with a sample-barcoded 5' primer and J-beta primers. The study obtained at least 3 million CDR3-containing paired-end reads from every sample. TCRdb called the 5' RACE reads again in MiXCR, with one record for every CDR3 protein. Seen here are about 1.5 million distinct CDR3 sequences, about 45% observed once, and the top ten hold about 3.8%. CDR1 MNHEY and CDR2 SMNVEV come from the germline V gene (reference sequence). Trimming removed 6 bases from V and 6 bases from J, with 12 bases in between. CDR3 size: 12 residues.

This rearrangement joins TRBV27 to TRBJ2-7; D gene unclear. This receptor was taken from a woman younger than 35 in good health. The sequenced sample was blood. The CDR3: CASRASRSEQYF. The CDR3 DNA reads TGTGCCAGCAGGGCCTCCCGATCCGAGCAGTACTTC.